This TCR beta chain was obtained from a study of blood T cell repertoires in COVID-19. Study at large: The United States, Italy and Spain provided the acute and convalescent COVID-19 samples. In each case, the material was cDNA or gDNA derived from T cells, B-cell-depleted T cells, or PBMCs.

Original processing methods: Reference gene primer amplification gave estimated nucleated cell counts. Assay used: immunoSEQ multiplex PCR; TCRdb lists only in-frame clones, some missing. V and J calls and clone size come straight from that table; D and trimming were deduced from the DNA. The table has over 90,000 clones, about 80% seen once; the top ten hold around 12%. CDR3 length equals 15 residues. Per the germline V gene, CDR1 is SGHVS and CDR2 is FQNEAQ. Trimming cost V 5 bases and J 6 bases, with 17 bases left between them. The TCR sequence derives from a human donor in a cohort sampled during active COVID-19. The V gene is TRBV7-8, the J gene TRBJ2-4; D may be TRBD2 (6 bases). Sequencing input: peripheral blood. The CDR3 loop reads CASSLYRGLGNIQYF. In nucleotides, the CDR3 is TGTGCCAGCAGCCTGTATCGGGGACTCGGAAACATTCAGTACTTC.